These T cell receptor beta chains were read from a single sample in a study of T-cell reconstitution after alpha-beta-depleted transplantation in children. Each CDR3 protein is one row after TCRdb ran MiXCR on the PCR reads. Of hundreds of thousands of distinct CDR3 sequences in the sample, about 21% were seen once. This sample comprised PBMCs, mostly from graft donor cells, obtained 360 days after TCRalphabeta/CD19-depleted stem cell transplant. The receptors were sampled from a boy younger than two who had a stem cell transplant for acute myeloid leukemia, so the T cells may come from the graft donor. CDR3s include the opening cysteine and the closing phenylalanine or tryptophan. The order of the fields is CDR3 protein, V gene, J gene.

CASSLAGAPDTQYF,TRBV5-1,TRBJ2-3
CASSEIGRSAGELFF,TRBV6-2/TRBV6-3,TRBJ2-2
CASSSITGVDGYTF,TRBV6-5,TRBJ1-2
CSARDGGEETQYF,TRBV20-1,TRBJ2-5
CASSSGLAVISTDTQYF,TRBV4-3,TRBJ2-3
CAISESKDRPNYGYTF,TRBV10-3,TRBJ1-2
CSAERGNTGELFF,TRBV20-1,TRBJ2-2
CASSLKDSLTQYF,TRBV25-1,TRBJ2-3
CASSHLGQGYTGELFF,TRBV3-1,TRBJ2-2
CASSLIGADTQYF,TRBV7-3,TRBJ2-3
CASIGLGDHYNEQFF,TRBV19,TRBJ2-1
CASSAGGSNTGELFF,TRBV7-3,TRBJ2-2
CSVRGGGATEAFF,TRBV29-1,TRBJ1-1
CSAKLAGGSSYNEQFF,TRBV20-1,TRBJ2-1
CASRKDGNTEAFF,TRBV14,TRBJ1-1
CSVGEGNYGYTF,TRBV29-1,TRBJ1-2
CASISTWTGNDEQFF,TRBV28,TRBJ2-1
CARSPGPDTQYF,TRBV5-3,TRBJ2-3
CASSFPGTGTGTDTQYF,TRBV7-9,TRBJ2-3
CASSLSFEGAGVITDTQYF,TRBV7-6,TRBJ2-3
CSARDRGTLQFF,TRBV20-1,TRBJ2-1
CASSQDRVEQFF,TRBV4-3,TRBJ2-1
CSARPGLGEQYF,TRBV20-1,TRBJ2-7
CSAADRSNTGELFF,TRBV20-1,TRBJ2-2
CASSWDRDTEAFF,TRBV28,TRBJ1-1
CSASATMNTGELFF,TRBV20-1,TRBJ2-2
CASSPRIGETQYF,TRBV27,TRBJ2-5
CSARLAGGRNEQFF,TRBV20-1,TRBJ2-1
CASSFIADTDTQYF,TRBV7-2,TRBJ2-3
CASTPYPGQHTGELFF,TRBV12-3/TRBV12-4,TRBJ2-2
CSAVAGRRTSGRSYEQYF,TRBV20-1,TRBJ2-7
CATSDDSDNTDTQYF,TRBV24-1,TRBJ2-3
CASSDPTQGMFRNEQFF,TRBV7-9,TRBJ2-1
CATSRRTDQETQYF,TRBV15,TRBJ2-5
CSARQGSESNQPQHF,TRBV20-1,TRBJ1-5
CSVYRVNTEAFF,TRBV29-1,TRBJ1-1
CASSYGGPAYGYTF,TRBV6-5,TRBJ1-2
CASSSQGGLETGELFF,TRBV7-3,TRBJ2-2
CASSFGLNQPQHF,TRBV5-1,TRBJ1-5
CSASEGASTEAFF,TRBV20-1,TRBJ1-1
CASGLRQGVRGSGNTIYF,TRBV12-5,TRBJ1-3
CSAATGGNSGANVLTF,TRBV20-1,TRBJ2-6
CSARETSKGSGPYEQYF,TRBV20-1,TRBJ2-7
CASSYSIGDRETDTQYF,TRBV6-5,TRBJ2-3
CASRTPGTTYNEQFF,TRBV6-1,TRBJ2-1
CSARETPFYTEAFF,TRBV20-1,TRBJ1-1
CASSQGGSRVNQPQHF,TRBV3-1,TRBJ1-5
CASSLRQGQEQYF,TRBV12-3/TRBV12-4,TRBJ2-7
CATSTMNRVRAFF,TRBV15,TRBJ1-1
CSAKTDSPNEQFF,TRBV20-1,TRBJ2-1
CSVGHSGELFF,TRBV29-1,TRBJ2-2
CASSLGSGLLYEQYF,TRBV7-2,TRBJ2-7
CASSARTGHSYEQYF,TRBV2,TRBJ2-7
CASSEYFWRSSGNTGELFF,TRBV25-1,TRBJ2-2
CASSQRPSSGANVLTF,TRBV14,TRBJ2-6
CASSQVPRDTEAFF,TRBV3-1,TRBJ1-1
CASSSTGTGNNSPLHF,TRBV5-5,TRBJ1-6
CASRGRYNEQFF,TRBV7-9,TRBJ2-1
CASSRGSGRILTGELFF,TRBV28,TRBJ2-2